The present TCR beta chain was sequenced within a study of monozygotic twins with inflammatory bowel disease. TCRdb reprocessed the 5' RACE reads, keeping one entry per CDR3 protein, no DNA. In total, the table holds 150,000 to 200,000 distinct CDR3 sequences. The germline V gene encodes CDR1 MNHEY and CDR2 SMNVEV (reference sequence). The CDR3 is made up of 19 amino acids. The receptor comes from a human donor with ulcerative colitis or Crohn's disease, or a healthy co-twin of an affected twin (not recorded which). Input material: blood. The rearrangement joins TRBV27 to TRBJ2-6. The chain's CDR3 is CASSPFVRPAGSGANVLTF.